This TCR beta chain came from a study of CD8+ T cells in alopecia areata. Extraction and reverse transcription of RNA yielded cDNA as the sequencing template. Libraries were prepared by immunoSEQ multiplex PCR; TCRdb keeps only in-frame clonotypes and omits some of them. This sample has 93,000 or so clones, with around 59% found just once. This clone came up a few times. No antigen is known for it. Study-level findings and limits: Clonality exceeded that of normal scalp in lesional scalp, most notably in alopecia totalis/universalis. Sequencing of scalp tissue also captures the resident alphabeta T cells of normal skin. Researchers reported that TCR sharing among patients proved less clear than in mice, possibly HLA-linked.

The germline V gene encodes CDR1 MDHEN and CDR2 SYDVKM. Trimming left V 6 bases short and J 2 bases short, with 11 bases between. The CDR3 is 14 amino acids. This chain joins TRBV28 and TRBJ1-3; D might be TRBD1 (5 bases). The specimen was CD4+ T cells sorted from blood. The TCR originated in a human donor in good health. Here the CDR3 DNA reads TGTGCCAGCAGGGTCGGGGGTCCTGGAAACACCATATATTTT. Translating gives CASRVGGPGNTIYF.